This T cell receptor beta chain was identified during a study of lymphopenia after photon versus proton radiotherapy. As concerns this clone: Its antigen is not identified.

Study findings and constraints: Proton therapy kept repertoires fairly stable, unlike photons, which gained effector/memory cells. Post-nadir diversity loss with photons came from oligoclonal expansion, particularly CD8+ Temra cells. A bigger post-nadir fall in TCR diversity correlated inversely with survival time in deceased patients.

TCRdb's table, derived via immunoSEQ multiplex PCR, lists solely in-frame clones and lacks some. Of about 50,000 clones listed, roughly nine tenths are singletons. The V gene's germline CDR1 is LGHNA and CDR2 YSLEER. V shed 0 bases and J shed 0 bases, with 9 bases lying between them. This CDR3 has 15 residues. The chain has TRBV4-3 and TRBJ2-7, with unresolved D. This TCR was recovered from a woman aged 40 to 50 with cholangiocarcinoma. Sequenced here: peripheral blood, sampled from a patient treated with photon-based radiotherapy. Here the CDR3 reads CASSQEAVSSYEQYF. The CDR3 DNA sequence: TGCGCCAGCAGCCAAGAGGCTGTGAGCTCCTACGAGCAGTACTTC.